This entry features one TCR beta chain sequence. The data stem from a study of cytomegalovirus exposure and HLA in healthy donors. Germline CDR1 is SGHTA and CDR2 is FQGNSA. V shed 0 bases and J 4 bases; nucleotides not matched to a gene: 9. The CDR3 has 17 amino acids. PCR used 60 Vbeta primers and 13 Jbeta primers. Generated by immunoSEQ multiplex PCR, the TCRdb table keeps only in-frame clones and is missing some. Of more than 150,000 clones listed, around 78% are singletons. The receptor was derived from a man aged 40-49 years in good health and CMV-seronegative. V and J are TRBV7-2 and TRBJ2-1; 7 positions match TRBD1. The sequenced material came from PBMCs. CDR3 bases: TGTGCCAGCAGCTTAGCAAAACAGGGGAACGTTTACAATGAGCAGTTCTTC. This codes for CASSLAKQGNVYNEQFF.